This T cell receptor beta chain is from a study of blood T cell repertoires in COVID-19. Looking at the study overall: Sources were T cells, B-cell-depleted T cells, or PBMCs; the material itself was cDNA or gDNA.

Adults between about 18 and 89 years of age took part from 20 to 25 US areas. Researchers sorted participants into cohorts using their self-reported clinical history. Up to 2 weeks before entering the study, exposed participants had met a COVID-19 case. The CDR3 runs to 14 residues. Germline CDR1 reads SGHAT; CDR2 reads FQDESV (reference sequence). The ends were cut back, 5 bases at V and 2 bases at J, with 13 bases in the middle. Produced via immunoSEQ multiplex PCR; TCRdb's table is partial and in-frame only. The profile shows 320,000 or so clones, about 85% of them singletons. The rearrangement uses TRBV11-1 and TRBJ2-7; D perhaps matches TRBD1 (6 bases). Input material: PBMCs or T cells enriched from blood (not recorded which). This TCR came from a woman aged 30 to 39 who had been exposed to COVID-19. CDR3 amino acids: CASSNGQMAYEQYF. The CDR3 DNA follows: TGTGCCAGCAGCAACGGACAGATGGCCTACGAGCAGTACTTC.